This is a list of T cell receptor beta chains from one sample in a study of shared clonotypes between healthy human individuals. Clones were read by immunoSEQ multiplex PCR, and TCRdb kept only the in-frame ones, dropping some. The sample consists of about 1.1 million clones, 70% to 80% of them appearing once. Sequences were obtained from memory CD4+ T cells from PBMCs. Every receptor here comes from a man between 18 and 29 years old in good health. Some clones in this sample may be carry-over from other donors' samples. CDR3s include the opening cysteine and the closing phenylalanine or tryptophan. The order of the fields is J gene, V gene, D gene, clone size, CDR3 protein, CDR3 DNA. D genes are given only for firm matches. Only some rows state a clone size, as once, few, many or a class for expanded clones.

j_gene: TRBJ2-2; v_gene: TRBV6-4; d_gene: TRBD2; abundance: -; CDR3aa: CANSDSVGGHTGELFF; CDR3nt: TGTGCCAACAGTGACTCCGTGGGAGGGCACACCGGGGAGCTGTTTTTT
j_gene: TRBJ2-7; v_gene: TRBV5-4; d_gene: -; abundance: -; CDR3aa: CASSLGMPGAPYEQYF; CDR3nt: TGTGCCAGCAGCCTCGGGATGCCGGGGGCCCCCTACGAGCAGTACTTC
j_gene: TRBJ1-1; v_gene: TRBV19; d_gene: -; abundance: once; CDR3aa: CASSTYFRGREPEAFF; CDR3nt: TGTGCCAGTAGTACCTATTTTAGGGGCAGGGAGCCTGAAGCTTTCTTT
j_gene: TRBJ1-2; v_gene: TRBV27; d_gene: -; abundance: -; CDR3aa: CASSLLDGGRGGYTF; CDR3nt: TGTGCCAGCAGTTTATTGGACGGAGGACGGGGGGGCTACACCTTC
j_gene: TRBJ2-3; v_gene: TRBV5-4; d_gene: TRBD2; abundance: -; CDR3aa: CASSPPRGSGRGDTQYF; CDR3nt: TGTGCCAGCAGCCCTCCCCGGGGTAGCGGGAGGGGAGATACGCAGTATTTT
j_gene: TRBJ1-5; v_gene: TRBV5-6; d_gene: -; abundance: few; CDR3aa: CASSLTAEGPQHF; CDR3nt: TGTGCCAGCAGCTTGACAGCGGAGGGGCCCCAGCATTTT
j_gene: TRBJ2-2; v_gene: TRBV4-2; d_gene: -; abundance: -; CDR3aa: CASSQERQENTGELFF; CDR3nt: TGTGCCAGCAGCCAAGAACGGCAGGAGAACACCGGGGAGCTGTTTTTT
j_gene: TRBJ2-1; v_gene: TRBV7-2; d_gene: -; abundance: -; CDR3aa: CASSLEHEQFF; CDR3nt: TGTGCCAGCAGCTTAGAGCATGAGCAGTTCTTC
j_gene: TRBJ1-2; v_gene: TRBV6-5; d_gene: -; abundance: -; CDR3aa: CASMKAASHGYTF; CDR3nt: TGTGCCAGCATGAAGGCAGCCAGCCATGGCTACACCTTC
j_gene: TRBJ1-3; v_gene: TRBV9; d_gene: TRBD1; abundance: -; CDR3aa: CASSENRGSGNTIYF; CDR3nt: TGTGCCAGCAGCGAAAACAGGGGCTCTGGAAACACCATATATTTT
j_gene: TRBJ2-4; v_gene: TRBV20-1; d_gene: TRBD2; abundance: -; CDR3aa: CSASLAGIQYF; CDR3nt: TGCAGTGCTAGTCTAGCGGGCATTCAGTACTTC
j_gene: TRBJ2-7; v_gene: TRBV25-1; d_gene: TRBD1; abundance: -; CDR3aa: CASSEGTGGGYEQYF; CDR3nt: TGTGCCAGCAGTGAGGGGACAGGGGGCGGATACGAGCAGTACTTC
j_gene: TRBJ2-2; v_gene: TRBV5-1; d_gene: -; abundance: -; CDR3aa: CASSLALLGGTGELFF; CDR3nt: TGCGCCAGCAGCTTGGCCCTGCTAGGTGGCACCGGGGAGCTGTTTTTT
j_gene: TRBJ2-1; v_gene: TRBV18; d_gene: TRBD1; abundance: -; CDR3aa: CASSPPRQGTYNEQFF; CDR3nt: TGTGCCAGCTCACCACCGAGACAGGGGACTTACAATGAGCAGTTCTTC
j_gene: TRBJ2-7; v_gene: TRBV4-1; d_gene: TRBD1; abundance: -; CDR3aa: CASSQAGGHLYEQYF; CDR3nt: TGCGCCAGCAGCCAAGCAGGGGGACACCTCTACGAGCAGTACTTC
j_gene: TRBJ2-5; v_gene: TRBV6-4; d_gene: -; abundance: -; CDR3aa: CASSMGLGETQYF; CDR3nt: TGTGCCAGCAGCATGGGGCTTGGAGAGACCCAGTACTTC
j_gene: TRBJ2-3; v_gene: TRBV5-6; d_gene: -; abundance: -; CDR3aa: CASSLTGSTDTQYF; CDR3nt: TGTGCCAGCAGCTTAACAGGTAGCACAGATACGCAGTATTTT
j_gene: TRBJ2-3; v_gene: TRBV5-1; d_gene: TRBD1; abundance: -; CDR3aa: CASSLGTGKPDTQYF; CDR3nt: TGCGCCAGCAGCTTGGGGACAGGGAAGCCAGATACGCAGTATTTT
j_gene: TRBJ2-5; v_gene: TRBV5-4; d_gene: TRBD1; abundance: -; CDR3aa: CASSLAQGGGETQYF; CDR3nt: TGTGCCAGCAGCTTGGCACAGGGGGGAGGAGAGACCCAGTACTTC
j_gene: TRBJ1-1; v_gene: TRBV7-2; d_gene: -; abundance: -; CDR3aa: CASSFTQRNTEAFF; CDR3nt: TGTGCCAGCAGCTTTACACAACGGAACACTGAAGCTTTCTTT
j_gene: TRBJ2-7; v_gene: TRBV6-1; d_gene: -; abundance: -; CDR3aa: CASSENPFSGYEQYF; CDR3nt: TGTGCCAGCAGTGAAAACCCCTTTTCGGGCTACGAGCAGTACTTC
j_gene: TRBJ2-5; v_gene: TRBV5-4; d_gene: TRBD2; abundance: -; CDR3aa: CASSFASGSKETQYF; CDR3nt: TGTGCCAGCAGCTTCGCTAGCGGGAGTAAAGAGACCCAGTACTTC
j_gene: TRBJ2-2; v_gene: TRBV19; d_gene: TRBD2; abundance: few; CDR3aa: CASMGGRDTGELFF; CDR3nt: TGTGCCAGTATGGGCGGGAGAGACACCGGGGAGCTGTTTTTT
j_gene: TRBJ2-7; v_gene: TRBV5-6; d_gene: -; abundance: -; CDR3aa: CATDNFEQYF; CDR3nt: TGTGCCACCGACAATTTCGAGCAGTACTTC
j_gene: TRBJ2-2; v_gene: TRBV7-3; d_gene: -; abundance: -; CDR3aa: CASSLPHTGELFF; CDR3nt: TGTGCCAGCAGCTTACCCCACACCGGGGAGCTGTTTTTT
j_gene: TRBJ2-6; v_gene: TRBV19; d_gene: -; abundance: -; CDR3aa: CASSRSLIRTGANVLTF; CDR3nt: TGTGCCAGTAGTAGGAGCTTGATAAGGACTGGGGCCAACGTCCTGACTTTC
j_gene: TRBJ2-7; v_gene: TRBV10-2; d_gene: -; abundance: -; CDR3aa: CASRGTYTKEQYF; CDR3nt: TGCGCCAGCCGAGGGACGTACACTAAGGAGCAGTACTTC
j_gene: TRBJ2-2; v_gene: TRBV11-2; d_gene: -; abundance: -; CDR3aa: CASSLDRFITGELFF; CDR3nt: TGTGCCAGCAGCTTAGATAGGTTCATAACCGGGGAGCTGTTTTTT
j_gene: TRBJ1-3; v_gene: TRBV5-8; d_gene: TRBD1; abundance: -; CDR3aa: CASSRGTVGNTIYF; CDR3nt: TGTGCCAGCAGCCGCGGGACAGTAGGAAACACCATATATTTT
j_gene: TRBJ2-5; v_gene: TRBV30; d_gene: TRBD1; abundance: -; CDR3aa: CAWSTGGTQYF; CDR3nt: TGTGCCTGGAGCACAGGGGGGACCCAGTACTTC
j_gene: TRBJ2-5; v_gene: TRBV28; d_gene: TRBD1; abundance: -; CDR3aa: CASSWGTGSQETQYF; CDR3nt: TGTGCCAGCAGCTGGGGGACAGGGTCTCAAGAGACCCAGTACTTC
j_gene: TRBJ2-7; v_gene: TRBV2; d_gene: TRBD2; abundance: -; CDR3aa: CASSELSSGYEQYF; CDR3nt: TGTGCCAGCAGTGAATTGTCTAGCGGATACGAGCAGTACTTC
j_gene: TRBJ1-1; v_gene: TRBV20-1; d_gene: -; abundance: -; CDR3aa: CSGRQNTEAFF; CDR3nt: TGCAGTGGCAGGCAGAACACTGAAGCTTTCTTT
j_gene: TRBJ2-3; v_gene: TRBV5-4; d_gene: TRBD2; abundance: -; CDR3aa: CASSLRFAGVRADTQYF; CDR3nt: TGTGCCAGCAGCTTGAGGTTCGCGGGAGTTAGGGCAGATACGCAGTATTTT